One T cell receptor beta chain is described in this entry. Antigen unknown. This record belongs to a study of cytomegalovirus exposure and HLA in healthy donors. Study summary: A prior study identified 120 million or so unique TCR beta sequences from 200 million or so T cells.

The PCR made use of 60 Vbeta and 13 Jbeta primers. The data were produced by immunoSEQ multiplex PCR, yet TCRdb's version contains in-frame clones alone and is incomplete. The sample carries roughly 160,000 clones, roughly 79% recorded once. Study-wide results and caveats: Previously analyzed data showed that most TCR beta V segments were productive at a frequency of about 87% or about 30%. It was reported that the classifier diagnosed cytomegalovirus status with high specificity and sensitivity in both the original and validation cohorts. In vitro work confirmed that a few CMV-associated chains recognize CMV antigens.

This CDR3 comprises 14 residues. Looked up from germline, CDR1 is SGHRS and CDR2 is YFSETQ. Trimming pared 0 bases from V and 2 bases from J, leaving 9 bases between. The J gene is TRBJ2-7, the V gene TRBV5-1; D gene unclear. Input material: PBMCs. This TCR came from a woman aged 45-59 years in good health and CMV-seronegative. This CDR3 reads CASSLETEAYEQYF. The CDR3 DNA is TGCGCCAGCAGCTTGGAAACAGAAGCCTACGAGCAGTACTTC. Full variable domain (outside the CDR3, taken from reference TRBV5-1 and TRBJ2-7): KAGVTQTPRYLIKTRGQQVTLSCSPISGHRSVSWYQQTPGQGLQFLFEYFSETQRNKGNFPGRFSGRQFSNSRSEMNVSTLELGDSALYLCASSLETEAYEQYFGPGTRLTVT.